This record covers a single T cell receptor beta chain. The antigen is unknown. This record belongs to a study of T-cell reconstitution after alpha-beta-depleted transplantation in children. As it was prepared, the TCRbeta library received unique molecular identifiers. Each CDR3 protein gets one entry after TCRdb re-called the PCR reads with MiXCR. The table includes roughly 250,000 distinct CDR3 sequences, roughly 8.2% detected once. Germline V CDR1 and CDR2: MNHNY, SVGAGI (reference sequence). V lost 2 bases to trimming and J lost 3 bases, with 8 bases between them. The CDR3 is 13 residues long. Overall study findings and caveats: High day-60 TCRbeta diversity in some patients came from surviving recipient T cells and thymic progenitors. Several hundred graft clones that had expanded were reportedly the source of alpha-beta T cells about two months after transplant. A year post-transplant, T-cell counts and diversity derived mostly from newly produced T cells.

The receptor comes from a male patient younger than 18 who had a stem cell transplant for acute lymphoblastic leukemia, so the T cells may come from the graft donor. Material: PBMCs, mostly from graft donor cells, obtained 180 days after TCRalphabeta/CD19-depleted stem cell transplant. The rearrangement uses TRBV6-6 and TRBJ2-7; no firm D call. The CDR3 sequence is CASSYEADYEQYF. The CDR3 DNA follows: TGTGCCAGCAGTTACGAGGCAGACTACGAGCAGTACTTC.